This TCR beta chain was sequenced for a study of Graves' ophthalmopathy and Graves' hyperthyroidism. The table lists this clonotype with many counts. V lost 1 base and J lost 6; bases outside the gene matches: 2. Germline CDR1 is MNHNY and CDR2 is SVGAGI (reference sequence). This CDR3 has 14 residues. Ophthalmopathy donors were characterized by moderate-to-severe activity, CAS of at least 3, NOSPECS of at least 4, and duration under 3 months. TCR beta CDR3 amplification used RNA transcripts. An opening RT-PCR round employed HTBI primers and preceded a second-round multiplex PCR. TCRdb redid the calling of the multiplex PCR reads with MiXCR, one entry per CDR3 protein. The repertoire holds 650,000 to 800,000 distinct CDR3 sequences, roughly two fifths seen once, with more than 2.5% in the top ten.

J is TRBJ1-2 and V is TRBV6-6; 10 bases are a match to TRBD1. Material for sequencing was peripheral blood. The TCR comes from an adult man with Graves' ophthalmopathy. CDR3 coding DNA: TGTGCCAGCAGTTACTACGGGACAGGGGATGGCTACACCTTC. Residues: CASSYYGTGDGYTF.